A single TCR beta chain is shown here with its context. Its antigen is not identified. The V gene's germline CDR1 is GTSNPN and CDR2 SVGIG (reference sequence). The CDR3 totals 13 residues. This specimen comes from a study of monozygotic twins with inflammatory bowel disease. Study findings and constraints: For IBD patients, clonotypes shared with others were fewer than for healthy twins, especially with disease activity.

TCRdb reworked the 5' RACE reads into one entry per CDR3 protein, no DNA. Its clone listing holds some 170,000 distinct CDR3 sequences. The chain combines TRBV30 with TRBJ1-5; TCRdb's assignment of TRBD1 cannot be checked, as there is no DNA. The source of this sequence is a human donor with ulcerative colitis or Crohn's disease, or a healthy co-twin of an affected twin (not recorded which). The specimen sequenced was blood. The CDR3 is CAAATGANQPQHF.